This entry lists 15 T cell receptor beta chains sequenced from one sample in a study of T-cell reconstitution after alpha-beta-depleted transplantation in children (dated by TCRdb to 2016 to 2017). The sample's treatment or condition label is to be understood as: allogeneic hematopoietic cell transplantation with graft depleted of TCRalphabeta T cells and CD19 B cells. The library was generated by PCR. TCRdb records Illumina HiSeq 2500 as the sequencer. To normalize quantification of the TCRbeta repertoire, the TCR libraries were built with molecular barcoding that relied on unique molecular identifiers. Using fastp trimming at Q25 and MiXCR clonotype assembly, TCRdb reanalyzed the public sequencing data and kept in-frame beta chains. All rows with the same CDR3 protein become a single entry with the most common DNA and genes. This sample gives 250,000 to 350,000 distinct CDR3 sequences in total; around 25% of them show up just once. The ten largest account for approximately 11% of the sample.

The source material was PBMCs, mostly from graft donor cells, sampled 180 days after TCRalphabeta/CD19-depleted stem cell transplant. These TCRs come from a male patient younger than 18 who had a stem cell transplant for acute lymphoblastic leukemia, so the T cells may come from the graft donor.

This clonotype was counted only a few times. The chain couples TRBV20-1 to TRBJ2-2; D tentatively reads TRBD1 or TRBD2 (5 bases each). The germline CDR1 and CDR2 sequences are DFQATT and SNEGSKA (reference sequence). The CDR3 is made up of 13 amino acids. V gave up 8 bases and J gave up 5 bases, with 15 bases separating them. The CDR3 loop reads CSSRDLGTGELFF. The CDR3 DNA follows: TGCAGTAGCAGGGACCTGGGGACCGGGGAGCTGTTTTTT.

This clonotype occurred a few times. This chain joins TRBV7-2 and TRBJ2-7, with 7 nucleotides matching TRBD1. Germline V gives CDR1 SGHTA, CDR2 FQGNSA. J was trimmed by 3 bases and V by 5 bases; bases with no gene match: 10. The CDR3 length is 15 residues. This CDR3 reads CASSPERDRIYEQYF. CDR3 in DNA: TGTGCCAGCAGCCCCGAACGGGACAGAATCTACGAGCAGTACTTC.

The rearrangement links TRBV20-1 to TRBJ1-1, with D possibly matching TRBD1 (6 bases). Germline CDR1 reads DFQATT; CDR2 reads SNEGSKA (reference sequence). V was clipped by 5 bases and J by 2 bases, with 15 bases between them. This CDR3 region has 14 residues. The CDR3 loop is CSAPGGGPNTEAFF. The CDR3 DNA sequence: TGCAGTGCTCCCGGCGGGGGGCCTAACACTGAAGCTTTCTTT.

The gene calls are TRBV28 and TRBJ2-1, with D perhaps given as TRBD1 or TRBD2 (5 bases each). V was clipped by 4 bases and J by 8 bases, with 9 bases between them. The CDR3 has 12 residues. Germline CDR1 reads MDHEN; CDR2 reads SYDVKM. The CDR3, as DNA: TGTGCCAGCAGTTCCGGGACCGATGAGCAGTTCTTC. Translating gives CASSSGTDEQFF.

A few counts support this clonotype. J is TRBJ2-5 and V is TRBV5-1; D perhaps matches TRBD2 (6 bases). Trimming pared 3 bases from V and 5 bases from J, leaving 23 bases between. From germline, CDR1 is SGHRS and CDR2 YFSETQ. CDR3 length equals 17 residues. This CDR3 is CASSSPFREPLRETQYF. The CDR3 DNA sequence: TGCGCCAGCAGCTCTCCTTTCCGGGAGCCCCTCCGGGAGACCCAGTACTTC.

The CDR3 reads CSARDFTSGVGELFF. The CDR3 DNA is TGCAGTGCTAGAGATTTCACTAGCGGGGTCGGGGAGCTGTTTTTT. The rearrangement uses TRBV20-1 and TRBJ2-2; 10 nucleotides match TRBD2. CDR3 length: 15 residues. The junction had 5 bases not matched to a gene; V was cut back by 0 bases and J by 7 bases. Germline-derived CDR1 and CDR2 are DFQATT and SNEGSKA (reference sequence).

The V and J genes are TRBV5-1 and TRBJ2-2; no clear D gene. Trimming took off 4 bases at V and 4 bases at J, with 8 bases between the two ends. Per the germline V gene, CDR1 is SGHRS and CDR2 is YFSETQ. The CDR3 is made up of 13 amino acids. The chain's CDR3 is CASSAEITGELFF. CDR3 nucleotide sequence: TGCGCCAGCAGCGCAGAAATCACCGGGGAGCTGTTTTTT.

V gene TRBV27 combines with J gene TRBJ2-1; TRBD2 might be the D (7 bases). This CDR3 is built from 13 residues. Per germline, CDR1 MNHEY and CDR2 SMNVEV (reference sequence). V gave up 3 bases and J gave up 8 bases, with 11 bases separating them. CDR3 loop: CASSLEGGDEQFF. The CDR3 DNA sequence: TGTGCCAGCAGTTTGGAGGGGGGGGATGAGCAGTTCTTC.

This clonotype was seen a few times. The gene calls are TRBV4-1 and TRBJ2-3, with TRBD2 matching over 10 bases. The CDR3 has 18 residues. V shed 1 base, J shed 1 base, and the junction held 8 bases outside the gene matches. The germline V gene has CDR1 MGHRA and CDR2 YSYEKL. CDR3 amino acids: CASSQGVSGGRGTDTQYF. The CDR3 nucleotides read TGCGCCAGCAGCCAAGGCGTTAGCGGGGGGCGGGGCACAGATACGCAGTATTTT.

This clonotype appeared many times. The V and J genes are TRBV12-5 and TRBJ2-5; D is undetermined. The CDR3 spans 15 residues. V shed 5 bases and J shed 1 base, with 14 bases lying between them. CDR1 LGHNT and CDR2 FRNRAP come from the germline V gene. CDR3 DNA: TGTGCTAGTGGTCTCGGCCTCGTTATCCAAGAGACCCAGTACTTC. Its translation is CASGLGLVIQETQYF.

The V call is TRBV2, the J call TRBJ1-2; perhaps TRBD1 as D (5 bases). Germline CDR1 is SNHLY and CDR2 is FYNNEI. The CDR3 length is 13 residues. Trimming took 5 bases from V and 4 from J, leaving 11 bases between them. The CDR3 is CASSRGNPYGYTF. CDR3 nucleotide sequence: TGTGCCAGCAGTCGGGGGAATCCCTATGGCTACACCTTC.

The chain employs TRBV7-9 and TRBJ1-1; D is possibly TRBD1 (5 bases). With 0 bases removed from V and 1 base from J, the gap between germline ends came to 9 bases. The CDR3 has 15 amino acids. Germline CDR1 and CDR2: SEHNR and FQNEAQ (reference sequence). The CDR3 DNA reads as TGTGCCAGCAGCTTAGCGCCCAGGGAGAACACTGAAGCTTTCTTT. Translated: CASSLAPRENTEAFF.

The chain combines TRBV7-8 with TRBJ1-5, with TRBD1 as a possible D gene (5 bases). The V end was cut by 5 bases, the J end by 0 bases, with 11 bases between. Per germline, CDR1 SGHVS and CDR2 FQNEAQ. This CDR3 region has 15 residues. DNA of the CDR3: TGTGCCAGCAGCCGAGGACAAAATAGCAATCAGCCCCAGCATTTT. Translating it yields CASSRGQNSNQPQHF.

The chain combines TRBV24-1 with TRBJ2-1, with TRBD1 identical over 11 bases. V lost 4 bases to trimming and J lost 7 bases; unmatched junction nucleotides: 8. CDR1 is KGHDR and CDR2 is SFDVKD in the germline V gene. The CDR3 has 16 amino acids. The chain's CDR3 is CATSDLTGTGGNEQFF. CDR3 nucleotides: TGTGCCACCAGTGACCTAACCGGGACAGGGGGAAATGAGCAGTTCTTC.

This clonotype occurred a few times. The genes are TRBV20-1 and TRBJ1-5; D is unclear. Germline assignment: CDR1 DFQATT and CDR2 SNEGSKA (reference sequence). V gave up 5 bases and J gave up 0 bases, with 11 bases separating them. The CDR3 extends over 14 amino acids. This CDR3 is CSALRGNSNQPQHF. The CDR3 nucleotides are TGCAGTGCTCTGCGTGGTAATAGCAATCAGCCCCAGCATTTT.